A single T cell receptor beta chain is shown here with its context. The sample is drawn from a study of T-cell reconstitution after alpha-beta-depleted transplantation in children. Preparing the TCRbeta library involved the use of unique molecular identifiers. MiXCR, applied by TCRdb to the PCR reads, yields one record per CDR3 protein. Of roughly 400,000 distinct CDR3 sequences in the sample, roughly 22% were seen once. This CDR3 contains 13 residues. CDR1 MDHEN and CDR2 SYDVKM come from the germline V gene. V gave up 9 bases and J gave up 4 bases, with 12 bases separating them. This material consisted of PBMCs from the stem cell graft donor, taken from the stem cell graft. This clonotype was obtained from a human donor who donated a stem cell graft to a child with acute myeloid leukemia. V usage is TRBV28 and J usage is TRBJ2-2, with D perhaps TRBD1 (6 bases). The CDR3 DNA reads TGTGCCAGTAAAATAGGGGGCACCGGGGAGCTGTTTTTT. Translated, it gives CASKIGGTGELFF.